Presented here are 14 T cell receptor beta chains from one specimen sequenced in a study of graft-versus-host responses after intestinal transplantation. Tissue from the graft was processed to free its intraepithelial and lamina propria lymphocytes. Sequencing used immunoSEQ multiplex PCR; TCRdb keeps in-frame clones, though not all of them. The data show about 14,000 clones, around 63% seen once. This material consisted of ileum tissue, taken 524 days after transplant. Every receptor here comes from a human patient who received an intestinal transplant, so some T cells may come from the graft donor.

J is TRBJ2-7 and V is TRBV4-1, with 7 bases aligning to TRBD2. Trimming removed 1 base from V and 0 bases from J; junction bases left unmatched: 9. Germline V lookup: CDR1 MGHRA, CDR2 YSYEKL. This CDR3 has 17 amino acids. Here the CDR3 reads CASSQGFGRLISYEQYF. DNA for the CDR3: TGCGCCAGCAGCCAAGGATTCGGGAGGCTGATCTCCTACGAGCAGTACTTC.

The table lists this clone with a few counts. The chain uses TRBV4-1 and TRBJ2-3, with 9 bases that match TRBD1. This CDR3 has 14 amino acids. Germline CDR1 and CDR2: MGHRA and YSYEKL. V lost 0 bases, J lost 5 bases, and 0 bases stayed unmatched. The chain's CDR3 is CASSQEDRGDTQYF. The CDR3 nucleotides are TGCGCCAGCAGCCAAGAGGACAGGGGAGATACGCAGTATTTT.

The chain employs TRBV4-1 and TRBJ2-5; D might be TRBD1 (6 bases). Germline CDR1 is MGHRA and CDR2 is YSYEKL. The V gene lost 0 bases and the J gene lost 4 bases, with 12 bases spanning the gap. The CDR3 is 15 amino acids. CDR3 bases: TGCGCCAGCAGCCAAGATCATGGGGGCGCAGAGACCCAGTACTTC. This translates into CASSQDHGGAETQYF.

This clone was observed a handful of times. In DNA, the CDR3 is TGTGCCAGCAGTACGGTGGACACCATATATTTT. Translation gives CASSTVDTIYF. The rearrangement links TRBV6-6 to TRBJ1-3; D not certain. V lost 5 bases and J lost 8, with 7 bases in between. CDR1 MNHNY and CDR2 SVGAGI come from the germline V gene (reference sequence). The length of the CDR3 is 11 residues.

The chain has TRBV29-1 and TRBJ2-3; TRBD1 is a possible D gene (6 bases). V gave up 3 bases and J gave up 2 bases, with 9 bases separating them. The length of the CDR3 is 13 residues. The V gene's germline CDR1 is SQVTM and CDR2 ANQGSEA. CDR3 protein: CSVDRGITDTQYF. CDR3 coding DNA: TGCAGCGTTGACAGGGGCATCACAGATACGCAGTATTTT.

Only a few counts were recorded for this clone. DNA of the CDR3: TGTGCCAGCAGCCTAACGACAGGGGCCACTGAAGCTTTCTTT. Protein sequence: CASSLTTGATEAFF. The chain carries TRBV7-9 and TRBJ1-1; 8 bases match TRBD1. The CDR3 covers 14 residues. Trimming cost V 5 bases and J 4 bases; bases outside gene matches: 6. Germline-derived CDR1 and CDR2 are SEHNR and FQNEAQ (reference sequence).

The CDR3 sequence is CASSQGRDREQYF. The CDR3, as DNA: TGCGCCAGCAGCCAAGGTCGGGACAGGGAGCAGTACTTC. The chain has TRBV4-3 and TRBJ2-7, with TRBD1 identical over 8 bases. CDR3 length: 13 residues. The germline V gene has CDR1 LGHNA and CDR2 YSLEER. The ends lost 1 base at V and 7 bases at J; junction bases unmatched: 3.

The table lists this clone with a few counts. This chain joins TRBV4-3 and TRBJ2-5; TRBD2 matches at 11 bases. Germline V gene data show CDR1 as LGHNA and CDR2 as YSLEER. The trim removed 0 bases at V and 5 bases at J, leaving 8 bases unmatched. CDR3 length equals 17 residues. CDR3 sequence reads: CASSQDRSGGARETQYF. CDR3 DNA: TGCGCCAGCAGCCAAGATCGTAGCGGGGGGGCGCGGGAGACCCAGTACTTC.

This rearrangement joins TRBV5-1 to TRBJ1-1, with TRBD1 matching over 8 bases. Trimming at V came to 4 bases and at J to 3 bases, leaving 2 bases not matched to a gene. Germline V CDR1 and CDR2: SGHRS, YFSETQ. The CDR3 contains 13 residues. CDR3: CASSRDRYTEAFF. The CDR3 nucleotides are TGCGCCAGCAGCAGGGACAGGTACACTGAAGCTTTCTTT. Variable domain in full (rest from reference TRBV5-1 and TRBJ1-1): KAGVTQTPRYLIKTRGQQVTLSCSPISGHRSVSWYQQTPGQGLQFLFEYFSETQRNKGNFPGRFSGRQFSNSRSEMNVSTLELGDSALYLCASSRDRYTEAFFGQGTRLTVV.

By sample fraction, this clone is medium-sized. This chain links TRBV13 with TRBJ2-3; D gene unclear. V was clipped by 3 bases and J by 2 bases, with 12 bases between them. Germline CDR1 and CDR2: PRHDT and FYEKMQ (reference sequence). The CDR3 is made up of 15 amino acids. The CDR3 nucleotides read TGTGCCAGCAGCTTCCCTCAGGAAATCACAGATACGCAGTATTTT. Residues: CASSFPQEITDTQYF.

This clone was seen a single time. This chain links TRBV11-2 with TRBJ1-3; 8 bases line up with TRBD1. CDR3 length: 15 residues. The germline V gene has CDR1 SGHAT and CDR2 FQNNGV. V was clipped by 5 bases and J by 0 bases; unmatched bases: 3. CDR3 nucleotide sequence: TGTGCCAGCAGCGCGGGACAGGTCTCTGGAAACACCATATATTTT. It is translated as CASSAGQVSGNTIYF.

V is TRBV6-5 and J is TRBJ1-2; the D is unclear. The CDR3 totals 12 residues. V lost 6 bases to trimming and J lost 5 bases, with 10 bases between them. CDR1 and CDR2 from the germline V gene are MNHEY and SVGAGI. The CDR3 protein is CASRDYAYGYTF. The DNA for the CDR3 is TGTGCCAGCAGGGACTATGCGTATGGCTACACCTTC.

The J gene is TRBJ2-5, the V gene TRBV29-1, with a tentative D call TRBD1 (6 bases). V was shortened by 0 bases and J by 5 bases, with 13 bases between the two germline ends. Germline values: CDR1 SQVTM, CDR2 ANQGSEA. CDR3 size: 14 residues. CDR3 sequence: CSVEDQGIAETQYF. The CDR3 DNA reads TGCAGCGTTGAAGATCAGGGGATTGCGGAGACCCAGTACTTC.

This clone was counted between two and nine times. The rearrangement joins TRBV5-1 to TRBJ1-1, with D perhaps matching TRBD1 (5 bases). The V end lost 0 bases, the J end lost 10 bases, and 13 bases lay between the germline ends. The germline V gene encodes CDR1 SGHRS and CDR2 YFSETQ. The CDR3 is 13 amino acids. CDR3 amino acids: CASSLGWGDPAFF. The CDR3 bases are TGCGCCAGCAGCTTGGGTTGGGGGGACCCAGCTTTCTTT.